Below, 19 T cell receptor beta chains from the same sample are listed, as sequenced in a study of regulatory T cells in long-lasting Graves disease (dated by TCRdb to the early 2020s). To prepare the library, multiplex PCR was applied. Sequenced using an Illumina HiSeq 4000. TCR beta libraries were built with iRepertoire HTBI primers and Arm-PCR amplification of CDR3 regions. Using fastp trimming at Q25 and MiXCR clonotype assembly, TCRdb reanalyzed the public sequencing data and kept in-frame beta chains. Each entry is one CDR3 protein sequence, shown with its most common DNA and genes. This sample comprises roughly 610,000 distinct CDR3 sequences, roughly 15% of them detected only once. Of the sample, 18% is held by the ten largest clones. In light of the paper, this sample's time point label describes: newly diagnosed GD, antithyroid drugs for less than 3 months. For both TCR sequencing and RNA sequencing, RNA was extracted from PBMCs in TRIzol.

These records were also assigned to another study, of T cells in Graves' hyperthyroidism and ophthalmopathy.

Here the sequenced sample was peripheral blood mononuclear cells (PBMCs), taken at new diagnosis, from a patient treated with antithyroid drugs. Receptors were obtained from a woman aged 30 to 39 with Graves disease. Donor details come from another sample of the same person, matched by shared clones.

This chain joins TRBV3-1 and TRBJ2-5; possible D gene TRBD1, 6 bases. Germline V gene lookup returns CDR1 LGHDT and CDR2 YNNKEL (reference sequence). CDR3 length: 15 residues. V lost 4 bases and J 2 bases, leaving 14 bases between the germline ends. The CDR3 loop reads CASSLRQVGQETQYF. CDR3 nucleotides: TGTGCCAGCAGCCTCCGACAGGTTGGGCAAGAGACCCAGTACTTC.

This rearrangement joins TRBV5-1 to TRBJ2-1; D not resolved. Trimming took off 2 bases at V and 8 bases at J, with 11 bases between the two ends. Germline CDR1 and CDR2: SGHRS and YFSETQ. This CDR3 contains 13 residues. The CDR3 loop reads CASSFGQFDEQFF. CDR3 DNA: TGCGCCAGCAGCTTTGGTCAGTTCGATGAGCAGTTCTTC. Drawing the rest from reference TRBV5-1 and TRBJ2-1, the complete variable domain is KAGVTQTPRYLIKTRGQQVTLSCSPISGHRSVSWYQQTPGQGLQFLFEYFSETQRNKGNFPGRFSGRQFSNSRSEMNVSTLELGDSALYLCASSFGQFDEQFFGPGTRLTVL.

This clonotype was observed a few times. The chain combines TRBV12-3 or TRBV12-4 with TRBJ2-1; 8 bases map to TRBD2. CDR3 length: 15 amino acids. J lost 5 bases, V lost 6 bases, and 9 bases had no gene match. Written as DNA, the CDR3 is TGTGCCAGCAGGCGGTCAGCGGGGGCAAACAATGAGCAGTTCTTC. It translates to CASRRSAGANNEQFF.

This sequence joins TRBV3-1 and TRBJ1-2; D uncertain. This CDR3 spans 12 amino acids. Trimming cost V 1 base and J 5 bases, with 5 bases left between them. The germline V gene has CDR1 LGHDT and CDR2 YNNKEL (reference sequence). CDR3 region: CASSQVTYGYTF. Here the CDR3 DNA reads TGTGCCAGCAGCCAAGTAACGTATGGCTACACCTTC.

This clonotype occurred many times. J is TRBJ1-5 and V is TRBV7-2; tentatively, D is TRBD1 (5 bases). With 2 bases removed from V and 6 bases from J, the gap between germline ends came to 11 bases. There are 14 residues in the CDR3. Germline V CDR1 and CDR2: SGHTA, FQGNSA. The CDR3 spells CASSLQGTIQPQHF. The CDR3 bases are TGTGCCAGCAGCTTACAGGGAACGATTCAGCCCCAGCATTTT.

This clonotype was seen more than once but under ten times. The V and J genes are TRBV6-1 and TRBJ2-7, with D maybe TRBD2 (6 bases). V lost 7 bases to trimming and J lost 6 bases, with 19 bases between them. The CDR3 has 14 residues. Germline V gives CDR1 MNHNS, CDR2 SASEGT. The CDR3 region has the DNA TGTGCCAGCATCATTACGGCGGGGCTTGGCGAGCAGTACTTC. It codes for CASIITAGLGEQYF.

This clonotype was seen more than once but under ten times. The chain carries TRBV20-1 and TRBJ2-3; D perhaps matches TRBD2 (6 bases). The germline V gene has CDR1 DFQATT and CDR2 SNEGSKA (reference sequence). V lost 1 base, J lost 1 base, and 15 bases lay in between. The CDR3 runs to 16 residues. The CDR3 nucleotides read TGCAGTGCTAGAGTCGGTGGGGGACTTGGCACAGATACGCAGTATTTT. Its protein is CSARVGGGLGTDTQYF.

V usage is TRBV29-1 and J usage is TRBJ1-1; D is unresolved. From germline, CDR1 is SQVTM and CDR2 ANQGSEA. The CDR3 runs 13 residues. V lost 2 bases to trimming and J lost 4 bases, with 11 bases between them. The chain's CDR3 is CSVETLQSTEAFF. The CDR3 nucleotides read TGCAGCGTTGAAACGTTACAGAGCACTGAAGCTTTCTTT.

Details on this clonotype: A much larger clone lies one base from this, so it may be a read error. The chain uses TRBV7-2 and TRBJ2-1, with 13 positions matching TRBD2. Per germline, CDR1 SGHTA and CDR2 FQGNSA. This CDR3 is built from 17 residues. J gave up 11 bases and V 5 bases, and 15 bases lay outside the gene matches. CDR3 nucleotide sequence: TGTGCCAGCAGCCCCGGGACTAGCGGGATTAAGACTCTTCAGCAGTTCTTC. As protein: CASSPGTSGIKTLQQFF.

CDR3 nucleotides: TGTGCCAGCAGGGGCCGGGACAGGGGTGACAATGAGCAGTTCTTC. Encoded protein: CASRGRDRGDNEQFF. The rearrangement links TRBV6-1 to TRBJ2-1, with 10 bases matching TRBD1. The CDR3 sequence is 15 residues long. J was trimmed by 5 bases and V by 6 bases; bases with no gene match: 7. Germline V gene sequence: CDR1 MNHNS, CDR2 SASEGT.

This clonotype was found many times. The rearrangement joins TRBV12-3 or TRBV12-4 to TRBJ1-2; tentative D call: TRBD1 (5 bases). The CDR3 has 12 amino acids. V dropped 6 bases and J dropped 3 bases, with 8 bases sitting between them. The CDR3: CASRGTDYGYTF. The CDR3 DNA sequence: TGTGCCAGCAGGGGGACGGACTATGGCTACACCTTC.

The chain recombines TRBV7-8 with TRBJ2-6, with 7 bases matching TRBD1. The ends lost 5 bases at V and 2 bases at J; junction bases unmatched: 12. This CDR3 has 18 residues. In germline, CDR1 is SGHVS, CDR2 FQNEAQ. In DNA, the CDR3 is TGTGCCAGCAGCGAAAGACAGGGAATAGTTGCTGGGGCCAACGTCCTGACTTTC. It codes for CASSERQGIVAGANVLTF.

CDR3 in DNA: TGTGCCTGGAGTGGGCCTACTGAAGCTTTCTTT. Translation gives CAWSGPTEAFF. The J gene is TRBJ1-1, the V gene TRBV30, with unresolved D. Germline CDR1 GTSNPN, CDR2 SVGIG (reference sequence). V dropped 1 base and J dropped 5 bases, with 5 bases sitting between them. The CDR3 consists of 11 residues.

This clonotype was counted between two and nine times. The chain has TRBV18 and TRBJ2-3, with 7 bases that match TRBD2. Germline trimming cut 3 bases from V and 5 bases from J; bases unmatched to any gene: 8. Looked up from germline, CDR1 is KGHSH and CDR2 is LQKENI. The CDR3 is made up of 15 amino acids. The DNA for the CDR3 is TGTGCCAGCTCACCCGGACTAGTAGGTCAAGATACGCAGTATTTT. It encodes CASSPGLVGQDTQYF.

This clonotype was observed many times. The chain carries TRBV28 and TRBJ1-3; D gene ambiguous. The CDR3 covers 12 residues. The germline V gene has CDR1 MDHEN and CDR2 SYDVKM. The V gene lost 8 bases and the J gene lost 0 bases, with 5 bases spanning the gap. CDR3 protein: CASLNSGNTIYF. In DNA, the CDR3 is TGTGCCAGCTTAAACTCTGGAAACACCATATATTTT.

Many counts were recorded for this clonotype. The rearrangement joins TRBV28 to TRBJ1-1; D remains unclear. CDR3 length: 14 amino acids. The V and J ends lost 10 bases and 0 bases respectively, with 15 bases between them. Germline V gene sequence: CDR1 MDHEN, CDR2 SYDVKM. The CDR3 is CATLPGTMNTEAFF. CDR3 nucleotides: TGTGCCACCCTGCCGGGCACGATGAACACTGAAGCTTTCTTT.

The rearrangement links TRBV12-3 or TRBV12-4 to TRBJ2-2; possibly TRBD2 for D (5 bases). This CDR3 is 15 amino acids long. The V gene lost 11 bases and the J gene lost 1 base, with 17 bases spanning the gap. CDR3 bases: TGTGCCGTAGCGAGGACTCCTGTGAACACCGGGGAGCTGTTTTTT. Protein sequence: CAVARTPVNTGELFF.

This clonotype was recorded a few times. This chain joins TRBV10-3 and TRBJ1-5; D might be TRBD1 (5 bases). Between the trimmed V and J ends, which lost 2 bases and 3 bases, there was a span of 8 bases. The CDR3 is 14 residues long. Germline values: CDR1 ENHRY, CDR2 SYGVKD. CDR3 residues: CAISEQGLNQPQHF. CDR3 nucleotide sequence: TGTGCCATCAGTGAGCAGGGTCTCAATCAGCCCCAGCATTTT.

J is TRBJ2-3 and V is TRBV4-1; D unclear. Trimming removed 7 bases from V and 1 base from J, with 21 bases in between. This CDR3 has 17 residues. Per the germline V gene, CDR1 is MGHRA and CDR2 is YSYEKL. Here the CDR3 reads CASTPSGSPVGTDTQYF. The CDR3 DNA sequence: TGCGCCAGCACCCCGTCGGGTTCCCCAGTAGGCACAGATACGCAGTATTTT.